The 7 T cell receptor beta chains reported below all come from one sample, sequenced in a study of T cells in Graves' hyperthyroidism and ophthalmopathy (dated by TCRdb to about 2019). Libraries were made using multiplex PCR. Sequencing relied on an Illumina HiSeq 2000. The TCR beta CDR3 regions were amplified from the RNA transcripts. The TCR CDR3 was subjected to a first round of RT-PCR using the HTBI primer set and the Qiagen OneStep RT-PCR kit. TCRdb trimmed the raw reads at Q25, called clones with MiXCR and kept productive beta chains. Each entry merges the rows of one CDR3 protein and shows their most common DNA and genes. For this sample there are 360,000 or so distinct CDR3 sequences; over 12% appear just once. The ten biggest clones cover about 21% of the sample. Sequenced: blood. The receptors were gathered from a woman aged 55-69 years with Graves' ophthalmopathy.

This clonotype was recorded at least ten times. The gene calls are TRBV12-3 or TRBV12-4 and TRBJ1-1; no firm D call. CDR3 length: 13 amino acids. With 2 bases removed from V and 5 bases from J, the gap between germline ends came to 9 bases. CDR3 region: CASSLKEGTEAFF. The CDR3 coding sequence is TGTGCCAGCAGTTTAAAGGAGGGAACTGAAGCTTTCTTT.

This clonotype was counted at least ten times. The chain couples TRBV11-2 to TRBJ2-1; 7 positions match TRBD2. V shed 1 base and J 7 bases; nucleotides not matched to a gene: 7. Looked up from germline, CDR1 is SGHAT and CDR2 is FQNNGV. The CDR3 contains 15 residues. The CDR3 region is CASSLAGGRNNEQFF. CDR3 in DNA: TGTGCCAGCAGCTTAGCCGGCGGGAGAAATAATGAGCAGTTCTTC.

The V gene is TRBV29-1, the J gene TRBJ2-5; D possibly uses TRBD1 or TRBD2 (6 bases each). V lost 4 bases, J lost 5 bases, and 11 bases lay in between. The CDR3 runs to 12 residues. Germline lookup yields CDR1 SQVTM and CDR2 ANQGSEA. CDR3 amino acids: CSVGRRGETQYF. In nucleotides, the CDR3 is TGCAGCGTTGGGCGGAGGGGGGAGACCCAGTACTTC. Full variable domain (outside the CDR3, taken from reference TRBV29-1 and TRBJ2-5): SAVISQKPSRDICQRGTSLTIQCQVDSQVTMMFWYRQQPGQSLTLIATANQGSEATYESGFVIDKFPISRPNLTFSTLTVSNMSPEDSSIYLCSVGRRGETQYFGPGTRLLVL.

The chain links TRBV2 to TRBJ2-7, with D perhaps TRBD1 (8 bases). V lost 6 bases, J lost 0 bases, and 12 bases lay in between. CDR3 length equals 14 residues. CDR1 and CDR2 from the germline V gene are SNHLY and FYNNEI. CDR3 sequence reads: CASRDREGSYEQYF. CDR3 nucleotide sequence: TGTGCCAGCAGGGACAGGGAGGGCTCCTACGAGCAGTACTTC.

V and J are TRBV28 and TRBJ2-5; 10 bases fit TRBD2. Germline CDR1 and CDR2: MDHEN and SYDVKM. V gave up 6 bases and J gave up 5 bases; unmatched junction bases: 12. This CDR3 comprises 16 residues. CDR3 in amino acids: CASSPGASGRSETQYF. The CDR3 DNA is TGTGCCAGCAGCCCGGGGGCTAGCGGGAGATCGGAGACCCAGTACTTC.

This clonotype was detected many times. This sequence joins TRBV11-2 and TRBJ1-1; D perhaps matches TRBD1 (6 bases). CDR3 length equals 14 residues. In germline, CDR1 is SGHAT, CDR2 FQNNGV. Trimming left V 6 bases short and J 7 bases short, with 18 bases between. Here the CDR3 reads CASSRTGAGGEAFF. The DNA of the CDR3 is TGTGCCAGCAGTCGGACGGGGGCTGGGGGTGAAGCTTTCTTT.

This clonotype was counted ten times or more. One end of the junction does not line up with germline, which may come from a read error. CDR3 amino acids: CASRDSVGTSYEQYF. Written as DNA, the CDR3 is TGTGCCAGCCGTGATTCCGTAGGCACCTCCTACGAGCAGTACTTC. The chain joins TRBV2 to TRBJ2-7; no definite D call. The length of the CDR3 is 15 residues. The germline gives CDR1 SNHLY, CDR2 FYNNEI.